The 10 T cell receptor beta chains presented below share a single source sample, sequenced in a study of T-cell memory formation after mild COVID-19. Using its own MiXCR run on the 5' RACE reads, TCRdb lists one record per CDR3 protein. Of 350,000 to 450,000 distinct CDR3 sequences in the sample, 20% were seen once. Sequencing was carried out using PBMCs or a T cell subset sorted from them (not recorded which). These receptors came from an adult woman who had mild COVID-19 (a few samples of this study predate the infection). Cell type and time point are not known.

This chain uses TRBV4-1 with TRBJ1-1; D gene uncertain. Germline assignment: CDR1 MGHRA and CDR2 YSYEKL. Between the trimmed V and J ends, which lost 1 base and 5 bases, there was a span of 14 bases. The CDR3 extends over 15 amino acids. The CDR3 sequence is CASSQGREMETEAFF. In DNA form, the CDR3 reads TGCGCCAGCAGCCAAGGTCGGGAAATGGAAACTGAAGCTTTCTTT.

The gene calls are TRBV7-3 and TRBJ2-1; D is undetermined. The CDR3 extends over 13 amino acids. The germline gives CDR1 SGHTA, CDR2 FQGTGA. V dropped 5 bases and J dropped 4 bases, with 9 bases sitting between them. The CDR3 sequence: CASSRPPYNEQFF. CDR3 sequence (DNA): TGTGCCAGCAGCCGACCCCCGTACAATGAGCAGTTCTTC.

V and J are TRBV20-1 and TRBJ1-6, with D possibly TRBD1 on 5 matching bases. Trimming took off 8 bases at V and 7 bases at J, with 12 bases between the two ends. In germline, CDR1 is DFQATT, CDR2 SNEGSKA (reference sequence). CDR3 length: 12 amino acids. The CDR3 DNA is TGCAGTACAGGACGGCGGAATTCACCCCTCCACTTT. Amino acid sequence: CSTGRRNSPLHF.

The chain uses TRBV29-1 and TRBJ1-1; D remains unclear. Trimming shortened V by 2 bases and J by 0 bases, and 7 bases separated the two germline ends. The CDR3 covers 13 residues. Germline V lookup: CDR1 SQVTM, CDR2 ANQGSEA. DNA of the CDR3: TGCAGCGTTGAAAATCTCCTGAACACTGAAGCTTTCTTT. It translates to CSVENLLNTEAFF. Full variable domain (missing parts from reference TRBV29-1 and TRBJ1-1): SAVISQKPSRDICQRGTSLTIQCQVDSQVTMMFWYRQQPGQSLTLIATANQGSEATYESGFVIDKFPISRPNLTFSTLTVSNMSPEDSSIYLCSVENLLNTEAFFGQGTRLTVV.

CDR3 DNA: TGCAGCGTTGGGGTAGCGGGGGGGGCAGATACGCAGTATTTT. Translated: CSVGVAGGADTQYF. The chain has TRBV29-1 and TRBJ2-3; 11 nucleotides agree with TRBD2. Germline CDR1 is SQVTM and CDR2 is ANQGSEA. J lost 4 bases, V lost 4 bases, and 4 bases had no gene match. This CDR3 is 14 amino acids long.

This CDR3 reads CASSDRAIRSSYNEQFF. In DNA, the CDR3 is TGTGCCAGCAGTGATAGGGCGATTAGAAGCTCCTACAATGAGCAGTTCTTC. This sequence joins TRBV2 and TRBJ2-1; D gene unclear. Trimming stripped 3 bases from V and 0 bases from J, with 15 bases between. CDR3 length: 17 amino acids. Per germline, CDR1 SNHLY and CDR2 FYNNEI.

This clonotype showed up just a few times. V usage is TRBV7-9 and J usage is TRBJ2-1; D gene ambiguous. The ends were cut back, 1 base at V and 4 bases at J, with 8 bases in the middle. Germline CDR1 reads SEHNR; CDR2 reads FQNEAQ (reference sequence). The CDR3 is made up of 14 amino acids. The CDR3 here is CASSLDFGYNEQFF. CDR3 bases: TGTGCCAGCAGCTTAGACTTCGGTTACAATGAGCAGTTCTTC. Full variable domain (rest looked up from reference TRBV7-9 and TRBJ2-1): DTGVSQNPRHKITKRGQNVTFRCDPISEHNRLYWYRQTLGQGPEFLTYFQNEAQLEKSRLLSDRFSAERPKGSFSTLEIQRTEQGDSAMYLCASSLDFGYNEQFFGPGTRLTVL.

The chain employs TRBV7-2 and TRBJ2-7; D gene uncertain. Germline CDR1 SGHTA, CDR2 FQGNSA. The CDR3 covers 14 residues. The germline V and J ends were trimmed by 2 bases and 2 bases, with 10 bases remaining between them. This chain's CDR3 is CASSLIAVTYEQYF. The CDR3 region has the DNA TGTGCCAGCAGCTTAATCGCAGTAACCTACGAGCAGTACTTC.

The chain links TRBV24-1 to TRBJ1-1; D is unclear. CDR1 is KGHDR and CDR2 is SFDVKD in the germline V gene. Trimming cost V 9 bases and J 1 base, with 11 bases left between them. The CDR3 loop spans 13 amino acids. In DNA, the CDR3 is TGTGCCACCGAACATTCAGGGAACACTGAAGCTTTCTTT. Encoded protein: CATEHSGNTEAFF.

This chain joins TRBV19 and TRBJ1-5, with D unclear. The CDR3 loop spans 14 amino acids. Germline loops: CDR1 LNHDA, CDR2 SQIVND (reference sequence). V shed 5 bases and J shed 2 bases, with 10 bases lying between them. CDR3 sequence: CASSLSGRNQPQHF. The CDR3 bases are TGTGCCAGTAGTCTCTCAGGTCGCAATCAGCCCCAGCATTTT.